This TCR beta chain derives from a study of blood T cell repertoires in COVID-19. Study-wide background: Material from acute and convalescent COVID-19 was sourced from the United States, Italy and Spain. From T cells, B-cell-depleted T cells, or PBMCs came the material, which was cDNA or gDNA.

In germline, CDR1 is SNHLY, CDR2 FYNNEI. V lost 6 bases and J 7 bases, leaving 21 bases between the germline ends. The length of the CDR3 is 15 residues. In the authors' workflow: For nucleated cells, counts were estimated from reference gene primer amplification. Repertoires were generated with immunoSEQ multiplex PCR, while TCRdb's copy carries only in-frame clones and drops some. That table supplies the V and J calls and clone size; D and trimming were determined from the DNA. Of hundreds of thousands of clones listed, 85% are singletons. This sequence originates from a human donor in a cohort sampled during active COVID-19. The sample taken for sequencing was peripheral blood. V usage is TRBV2 and J usage is TRBJ1-1, with D possibly TRBD1 on 6 matching bases. The CDR3 DNA sequence: TGTGCCAGCAGGCGGAGAGATTCAGGGGCGAATGAAGCTTTCTTT. It yields the protein CASRRRDSGANEAFF.